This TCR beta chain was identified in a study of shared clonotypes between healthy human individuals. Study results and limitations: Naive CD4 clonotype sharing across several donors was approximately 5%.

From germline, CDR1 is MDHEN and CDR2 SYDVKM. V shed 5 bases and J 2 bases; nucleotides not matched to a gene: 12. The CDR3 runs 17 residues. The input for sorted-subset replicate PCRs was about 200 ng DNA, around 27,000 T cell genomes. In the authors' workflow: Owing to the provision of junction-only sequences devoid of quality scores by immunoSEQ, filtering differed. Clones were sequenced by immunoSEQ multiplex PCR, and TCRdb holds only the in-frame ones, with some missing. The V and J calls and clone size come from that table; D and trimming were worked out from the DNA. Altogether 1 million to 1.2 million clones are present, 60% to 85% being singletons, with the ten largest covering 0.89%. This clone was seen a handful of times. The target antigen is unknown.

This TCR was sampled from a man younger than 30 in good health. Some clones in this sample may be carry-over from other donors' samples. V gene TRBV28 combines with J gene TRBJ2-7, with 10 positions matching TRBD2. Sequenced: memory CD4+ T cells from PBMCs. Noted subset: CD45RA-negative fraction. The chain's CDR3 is CASSRRIQSGRAYEQYF. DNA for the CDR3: TGTGCCAGCAGTAGACGTATCCAAAGCGGGAGGGCCTACGAGCAGTACTTC.